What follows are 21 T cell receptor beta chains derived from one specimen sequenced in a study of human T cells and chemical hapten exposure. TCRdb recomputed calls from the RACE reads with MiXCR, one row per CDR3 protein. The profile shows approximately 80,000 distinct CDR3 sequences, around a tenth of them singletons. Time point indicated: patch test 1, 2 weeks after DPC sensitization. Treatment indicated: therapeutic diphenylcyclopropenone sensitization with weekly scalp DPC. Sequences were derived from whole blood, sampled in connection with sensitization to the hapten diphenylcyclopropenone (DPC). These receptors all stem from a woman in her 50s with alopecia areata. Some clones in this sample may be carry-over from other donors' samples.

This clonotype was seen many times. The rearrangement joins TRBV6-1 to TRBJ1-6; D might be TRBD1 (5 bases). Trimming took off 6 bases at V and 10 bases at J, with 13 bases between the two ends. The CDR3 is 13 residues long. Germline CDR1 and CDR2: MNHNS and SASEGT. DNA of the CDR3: TGTGCCAGCAGAGCTACAGGAGAATCACCCCTCCACTTT. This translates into CASRATGESPLHF.

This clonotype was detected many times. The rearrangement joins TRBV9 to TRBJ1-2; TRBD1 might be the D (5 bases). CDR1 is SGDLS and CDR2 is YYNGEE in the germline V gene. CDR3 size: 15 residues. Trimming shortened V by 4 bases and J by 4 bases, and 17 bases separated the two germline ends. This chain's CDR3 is CASSPSLTALYGYTF. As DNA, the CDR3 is TGTGCCAGCAGCCCATCCTTGACAGCCCTCTATGGCTACACCTTC.

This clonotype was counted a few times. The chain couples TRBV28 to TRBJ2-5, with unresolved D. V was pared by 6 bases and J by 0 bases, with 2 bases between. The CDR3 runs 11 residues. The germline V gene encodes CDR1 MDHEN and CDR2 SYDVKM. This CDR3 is CASRHQETQYF. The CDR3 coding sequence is TGTGCCAGCAGGCACCAAGAGACCCAGTACTTC. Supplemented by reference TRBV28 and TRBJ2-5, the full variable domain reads DVKVTQSSRYLVKRTGEKVFLECVQDMDHENMFWYRQDPGLGLRLIYFSYDVKMKEKGDIPEGYSVSREKKERFSLILESASTNQTSMYLCASRHQETQYFGPGTRLLVL.

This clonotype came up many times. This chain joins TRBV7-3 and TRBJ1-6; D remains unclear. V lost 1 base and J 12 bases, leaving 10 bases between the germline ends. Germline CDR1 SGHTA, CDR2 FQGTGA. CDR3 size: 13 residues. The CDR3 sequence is CASSLNIRGPLHF. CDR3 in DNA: TGTGCCAGCAGCTTAAATATTAGAGGACCCCTCCACTTT.

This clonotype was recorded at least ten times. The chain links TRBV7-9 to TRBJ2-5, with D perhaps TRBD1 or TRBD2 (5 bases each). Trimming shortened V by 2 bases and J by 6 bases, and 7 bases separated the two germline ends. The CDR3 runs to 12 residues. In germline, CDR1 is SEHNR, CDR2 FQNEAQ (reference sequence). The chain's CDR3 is CASSLPGQTQYF. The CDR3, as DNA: TGTGCCAGCAGCTTACCGGGACAGACCCAGTACTTC. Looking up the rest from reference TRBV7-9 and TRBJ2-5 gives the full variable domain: DTGVSQNPRHKITKRGQNVTFRCDPISEHNRLYWYRQTLGQGPEFLTYFQNEAQLEKSRLLSDRFSAERPKGSFSTLEIQRTEQGDSAMYLCASSLPGQTQYFGPGTRLLVL.

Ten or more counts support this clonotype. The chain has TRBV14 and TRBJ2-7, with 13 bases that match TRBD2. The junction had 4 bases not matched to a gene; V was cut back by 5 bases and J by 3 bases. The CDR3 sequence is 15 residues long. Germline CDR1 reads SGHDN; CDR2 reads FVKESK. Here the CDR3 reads CASSLRLAGGYEQYF. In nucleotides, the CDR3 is TGTGCCAGCAGCTTACGACTAGCGGGAGGCTACGAGCAGTACTTC.

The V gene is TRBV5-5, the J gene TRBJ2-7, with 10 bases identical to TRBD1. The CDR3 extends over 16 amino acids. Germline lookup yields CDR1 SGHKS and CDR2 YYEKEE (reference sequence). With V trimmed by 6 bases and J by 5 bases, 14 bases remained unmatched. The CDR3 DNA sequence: TGTGCCAGCACCCCCGGGATAGACAGGGGGCATAACGAGCAGTACTTC. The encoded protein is CASTPGIDRGHNEQYF.

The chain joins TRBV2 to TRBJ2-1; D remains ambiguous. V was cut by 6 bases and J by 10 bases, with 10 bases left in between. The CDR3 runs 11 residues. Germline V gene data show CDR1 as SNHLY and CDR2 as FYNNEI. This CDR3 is CASSVEEEQFF. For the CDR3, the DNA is TGTGCCAGCAGCGTAGAGGAAGAGCAGTTCTTC.

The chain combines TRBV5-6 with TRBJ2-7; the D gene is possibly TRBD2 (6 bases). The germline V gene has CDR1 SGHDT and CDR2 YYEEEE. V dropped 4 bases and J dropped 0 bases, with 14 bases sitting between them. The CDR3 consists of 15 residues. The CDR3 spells CASSPSRDFSYEQYF. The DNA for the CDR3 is TGTGCCAGCAGCCCCAGCCGGGACTTCTCCTACGAGCAGTACTTC.

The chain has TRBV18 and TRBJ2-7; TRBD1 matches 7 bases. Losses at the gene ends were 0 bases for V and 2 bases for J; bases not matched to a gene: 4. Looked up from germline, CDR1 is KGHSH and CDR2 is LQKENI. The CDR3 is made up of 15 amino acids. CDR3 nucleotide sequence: TGTGCCAGCTCACCACCGACAGGGCAAACCTACGAGCAGTACTTC. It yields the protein CASSPPTGQTYEQYF.

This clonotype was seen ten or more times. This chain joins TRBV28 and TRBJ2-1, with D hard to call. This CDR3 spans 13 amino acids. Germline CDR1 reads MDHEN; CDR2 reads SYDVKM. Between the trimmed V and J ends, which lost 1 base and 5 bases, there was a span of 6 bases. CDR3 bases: TGTGCCAGCAGTTTATCTCGTCACAATGAGCAGTTCTTC. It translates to CASSLSRHNEQFF.

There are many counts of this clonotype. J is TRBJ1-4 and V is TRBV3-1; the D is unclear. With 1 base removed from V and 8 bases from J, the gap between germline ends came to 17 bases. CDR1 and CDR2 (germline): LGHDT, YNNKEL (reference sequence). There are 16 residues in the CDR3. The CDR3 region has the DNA TGTGCCAGCAGCCAAGGCATCGGGGTCCTCGGGGAAAAACTGTTTTTT. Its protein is CASSQGIGVLGEKLFF.

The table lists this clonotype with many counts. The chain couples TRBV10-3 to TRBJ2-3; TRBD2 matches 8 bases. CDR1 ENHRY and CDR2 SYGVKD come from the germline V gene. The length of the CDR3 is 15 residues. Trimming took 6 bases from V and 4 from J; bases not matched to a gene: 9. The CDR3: CAISLSGASADTQYF. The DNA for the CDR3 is TGTGCCATCAGCCTTAGCGGGGCTTCGGCAGATACGCAGTATTTT.

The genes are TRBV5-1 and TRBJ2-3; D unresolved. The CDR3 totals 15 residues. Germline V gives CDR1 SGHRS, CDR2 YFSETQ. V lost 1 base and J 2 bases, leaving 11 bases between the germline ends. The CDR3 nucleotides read TGCGCCAGCAGCTTGAGGCCTACTTCCACAGATACGCAGTATTTT. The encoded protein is CASSLRPTSTDTQYF.

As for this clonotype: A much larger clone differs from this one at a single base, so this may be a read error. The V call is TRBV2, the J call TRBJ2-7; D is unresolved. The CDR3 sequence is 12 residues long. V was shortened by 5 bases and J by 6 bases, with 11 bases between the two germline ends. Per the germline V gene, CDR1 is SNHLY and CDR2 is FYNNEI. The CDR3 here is CASSRKKVEQYF. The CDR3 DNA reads TGTGCCAGCAGTCGGAAGAAGGTCGAGCAGTACTTC.

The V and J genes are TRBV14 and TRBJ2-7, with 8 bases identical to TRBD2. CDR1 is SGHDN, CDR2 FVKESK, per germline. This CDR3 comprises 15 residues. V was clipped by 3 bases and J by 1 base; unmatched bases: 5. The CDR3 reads CASSQNSGGSYEQYF. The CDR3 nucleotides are TGTGCCAGCAGCCAGAACAGCGGGGGTTCCTACGAGCAGTACTTC.

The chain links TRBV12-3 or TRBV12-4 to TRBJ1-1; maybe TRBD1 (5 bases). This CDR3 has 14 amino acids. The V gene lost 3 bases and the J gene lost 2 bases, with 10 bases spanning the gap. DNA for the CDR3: TGTGCCAGCAGTTTCCTCTGGGGCAACACTGAAGCTTTCTTT. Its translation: CASSFLWGNTEAFF.

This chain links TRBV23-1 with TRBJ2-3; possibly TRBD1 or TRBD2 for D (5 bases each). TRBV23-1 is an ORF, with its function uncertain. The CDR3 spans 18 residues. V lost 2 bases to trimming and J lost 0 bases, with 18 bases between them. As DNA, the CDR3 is TGCGCCAGCAGTCAAGCCTGGCCGGGACGGTGGAGCACAGATACGCAGTATTTT. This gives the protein CASSQAWPGRWSTDTQYF.

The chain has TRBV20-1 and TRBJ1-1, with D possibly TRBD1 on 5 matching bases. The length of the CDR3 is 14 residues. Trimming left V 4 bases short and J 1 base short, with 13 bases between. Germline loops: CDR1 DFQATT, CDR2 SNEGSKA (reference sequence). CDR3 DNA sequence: TGCAGTGCTAAGACACCGGGACGGAACACTGAAGCTTTCTTT. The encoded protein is CSAKTPGRNTEAFF.

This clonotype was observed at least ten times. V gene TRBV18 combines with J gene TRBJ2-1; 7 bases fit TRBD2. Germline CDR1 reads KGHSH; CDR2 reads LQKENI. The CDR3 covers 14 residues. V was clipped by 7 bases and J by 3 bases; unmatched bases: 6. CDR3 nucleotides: TGTGCCAGCTTCCCCGAGCGGGGCTACAATGAGCAGTTCTTC. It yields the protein CASFPERGYNEQFF.

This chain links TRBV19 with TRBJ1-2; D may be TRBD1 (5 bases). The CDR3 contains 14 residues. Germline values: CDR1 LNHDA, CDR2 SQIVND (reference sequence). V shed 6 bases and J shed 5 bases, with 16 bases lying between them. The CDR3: CASSDAGVLYGYTF. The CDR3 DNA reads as TGTGCCAGTAGCGATGCGGGGGTACTATATGGCTACACCTTC.